The entry that follows covers one T cell receptor beta chain sequence. The antigen is undetermined. This specimen comes from a study of cytomegalovirus exposure and HLA in healthy donors. Study-wide results and caveats: Roughly uniform sequencing depth across donors was assumed, possibly incorrectly.

Primers for the PCR totalled 60 Vbeta and 13 Jbeta. Here immunoSEQ multiplex PCR was the method, and the copy in TCRdb shows in-frame clones only, minus some. The sample lists around 220,000 clones; approximately 80% were seen once. The donors comprised healthy bone marrow donors. The CDR3 has 18 residues. V was clipped by 4 bases and J by 5 bases; unmatched bases: 18. Germline-derived CDR1 and CDR2 are LNHDA and SQIVND (reference sequence). Sequenced input: PBMCs. The rearrangement links TRBV19 to TRBJ1-1; 8 bases line up with TRBD1. This clonotype was obtained from a girl aged 2-15 years in good health and CMV-seronegative. The CDR3 coding sequence is TGTGCCAGTAGTACTGGGGCTTGGACAGGGAGCCGGAGAACTGAAGCTTTCTTT. It specifies CASSTGAWTGSRRTEAFF.